The 16 T cell receptor beta chains listed next were all sequenced from one sample in a study of blood T cell repertoires in COVID-19. This table comes from immunoSEQ multiplex PCR, and its TCRdb copy is limited to in-frame clones, with some not included. The data contain 30,000 to 40,000 clones, about four fifths of them singletons. Input material: peripheral blood. These TCRs come from a man aged 55-75 years in a cohort sampled during active COVID-19.

This clone was counted once. The chain carries TRBV5-8 and TRBJ2-1; TRBD2 matches 13 bases. The trim removed 3 bases at V and 7 bases at J, leaving 7 bases unmatched. The CDR3 contains 16 residues. Germline-derived CDR1 and CDR2 are SGHTS and YDEGEE. In nucleotides, the CDR3 is TGTGCCAGCAGCTCGCGGACTAGCGGGAGCAGGAATGAGCAGTTCTTC. Translated, it gives CASSSRTSGSRNEQFF.

The chain employs TRBV7-9 and TRBJ2-1; 9 nucleotides match TRBD1. The CDR3 is 17 amino acids. Losses at the gene ends were 5 bases for V and 3 bases for J; bases not matched to a gene: 11. Germline assignment: CDR1 SEHNR and CDR2 FQNEAQ (reference sequence). The DNA for the CDR3 is TGTGCCAGCAGCCGGGACAGGGTAAGGGAAAACTACAATGAGCAGTTCTTC. It specifies CASSRDRVRENYNEQFF.

V and J are TRBV4-3 and TRBJ2-3; 7 positions agree with TRBD2. This CDR3 spans 16 amino acids. With 4 bases clipped from V and 0 bases from J, the junction kept 7 bases outside the gene matches. Looked up from germline, CDR1 is LGHNA and CDR2 is YSLEER. The CDR3, as DNA: TGCGCCAGCAGCCTCGAGCGGGGAACTAGCACAGATACGCAGTATTTT. Its protein is CASSLERGTSTDTQYF.

This clone came up a few times. J is TRBJ1-2 and V is TRBV2; a weak D match, TRBD1 (5 bases). The CDR3 consists of 14 residues. V lost 6 bases and J 4 bases, leaving 15 bases between the germline ends. Germline lookup yields CDR1 SNHLY and CDR2 FYNNEI. Here the CDR3 reads CASRMEGTSYGYTF. The CDR3 bases are TGTGCCAGCAGGATGGAGGGGACCAGCTATGGCTACACCTTC. The complete variable domain, with remaining parts taken from reference TRBV2 and TRBJ1-2, reads EPEVTQTPSHQVTQMGQEVILRCVPISNHLYFYWYRQILGQKVEFLVSFYNNEISEKSEIFDDQFSVERPDGSNFTLKIRSTKLEDSAMYFCASRMEGTSYGYTFGSGTRLTVV.

The genes are TRBV20-1 and TRBJ2-2; a weak D match, TRBD2 (5 bases). The CDR3 contains 14 residues. V lost 3 bases and J lost 0, with 8 bases in between. Germline loops: CDR1 DFQATT, CDR2 SNEGSKA (reference sequence). The CDR3 protein is CSASQLANTGELFF. CDR3 DNA sequence: TGCAGTGCTAGTCAACTAGCGAACACCGGGGAGCTGTTTTTT.

The rearrangement uses TRBV5-1 and TRBJ2-2; TRBD2 agrees at 12 bases. The CDR3 contains 18 residues. Germline loops: CDR1 SGHRS, CDR2 YFSETQ. Trimming took 4 bases from V and 1 from J; bases not matched to a gene: 8. As DNA, the CDR3 is TGCGCCAGCAGCGCGTTACTAGCGGGGGGCAGGAACACCGGGGAGCTGTTTTTT. As protein: CASSALLAGGRNTGELFF.

This rearrangement joins TRBV2 to TRBJ2-2; 9 bases align to TRBD2. V lost 6 bases, J lost 8 bases, and 7 bases stayed unmatched. CDR3 size: 14 residues. CDR1 and CDR2 (germline): SNHLY, FYNNEI. CDR3 sequence reads: CASRRLAVSGELFF. The CDR3 nucleotides are TGTGCCAGCAGGCGACTAGCGGTCTCAGGGGAGCTGTTTTTT.

As concerns this clone: The sample contains more than one DNA sequence encoding this CDR3. The rearrangement joins TRBV3-1 (or the pseudogene TRBV3-2) to TRBJ2-5, with 8 bases matching TRBD1. This CDR3 spans 13 amino acids. Germline CDR1 LGHDT, CDR2 YNNKEL (reference sequence). V shed 3 bases, J shed 7 bases, and the junction held 4 bases outside the gene matches. CDR3 DNA: TGTGCCAGCAGCCAGGACAGGGTGGCGACCCAGTACTTC. The encoded protein is CASSQDRVATQYF.

The rearrangement links TRBV4-1 to TRBJ1-1; D is ambiguous. Per the germline V gene, CDR1 is MGHRA and CDR2 is YSYEKL. The CDR3 has 14 residues. The V end was cut by 0 bases, the J end by 10 bases, with 15 bases between. This chain's CDR3 is CASSQDTTESRAFF. The CDR3 DNA reads as TGCGCCAGCAGCCAAGATACTACGGAAAGTCGAGCTTTCTTT.

The chain is built from TRBV27 and TRBJ2-5; a weak D match, TRBD1 (6 bases). This CDR3 region has 15 residues. Trimming took 2 bases from V and 5 from J, leaving 15 bases between them. Germline V gene sequence: CDR1 MNHEY, CDR2 SMNVEV (reference sequence). This chain's CDR3 is CASSLLTGYGETQYF. The CDR3 nucleotides read TGTGCCAGCAGTTTACTTACAGGGTATGGGGAGACCCAGTACTTC.

The chain has TRBV5-1 and TRBJ2-7; tentatively, D is TRBD2 (6 bases). CDR3 length equals 15 residues. Per germline, CDR1 SGHRS and CDR2 YFSETQ. Trimming left V 1 base short and J 0 bases short, with 11 bases between. This CDR3 is CASSLLSGSSYEQYF. For the CDR3, the DNA is TGCGCCAGCAGCTTGCTTAGCGGCAGCTCCTACGAGCAGTACTTC.

This chain links TRBV5-1 with TRBJ2-7, with TRBD1 identical over 9 bases. The CDR3 extends over 20 amino acids. Germline V gene data show CDR1 as SGHRS and CDR2 as YFSETQ. Germline trimming cut 0 bases from V and 3 bases from J; bases unmatched to any gene: 19. In nucleotides, the CDR3 is TGCGCCAGCAGCTTGGAGGGTCTGGGACAGGGCAACAAGCGATTCTACGAGCAGTACTTC. It encodes CASSLEGLGQGNKRFYEQYF.

The chain combines TRBV6-1 with TRBJ1-6; 7 bases are a match to TRBD1. Germline lookup yields CDR1 MNHNS and CDR2 SASEGT. J lost 1 base, V lost 2 bases, and 17 bases had no gene match. CDR3 length: 21 amino acids. The CDR3 spells CASSEMSLGKGARSYNSPLHF. Written as DNA, the CDR3 is TGTGCCAGCAGTGAAATGAGTTTGGGGAAGGGGGCCAGGTCCTATAATTCACCCCTCCACTTT.

A few counts support this clone. V usage is TRBV7-9 and J usage is TRBJ2-3, with a possible D match to TRBD2 (7 bases). Trimming stripped 7 bases from V and 1 base from J, with 21 bases between. Germline loops: CDR1 SEHNR, CDR2 FQNEAQ (reference sequence). The CDR3 totals 17 residues. The CDR3 bases are TGTGCCAGCACCCCGTGGGGAGGCGGGGGCCGCACAGATACGCAGTATTTT. It yields the protein CASTPWGGGGRTDTQYF.

The V and J genes are TRBV28 and TRBJ2-3; D is unclear. The V end lost 1 base, the J end lost 0 bases, and 8 bases lay between the germline ends. The CDR3 consists of 15 residues. Germline V CDR1 and CDR2: MDHEN, SYDVKM. The CDR3 DNA sequence: TGTGCCAGCAGTTTATCCCCGACTAGCACAGATACGCAGTATTTT. Its protein product is CASSLSPTSTDTQYF. Supplemented by reference TRBV28 and TRBJ2-3, the full variable domain reads DVKVTQSSRYLVKRTGEKVFLECVQDMDHENMFWYRQDPGLGLRLIYFSYDVKMKEKGDIPEGYSVSREKKERFSLILESASTNQTSMYLCASSLSPTSTDTQYFGPGTRLTVL.

CDR3 loop: CAWSTRGATYEQYF. DNA of the CDR3: TGTGCCTGGAGTACGCGGGGGGCTACCTACGAGCAGTACTTC. V usage is TRBV30 and J usage is TRBJ2-7; the match to TRBD2 covers 8 bases. V gave up 2 bases and J gave up 2 bases; unmatched junction bases: 5. This CDR3 comprises 14 residues. Germline V gives CDR1 GTSNPN, CDR2 SVGIG (reference sequence). The variable domain in full, with the rest retrieved from reference TRBV30 and TRBJ2-7, is SQTIHQWPATLVQPVGSPLSLECTVEGTSNPNLYWYRQAAGRGLQLLFYSVGIGQISSEVPQNLSASRPQDRQFILSSKKLLLSDSGFYLCAWSTRGATYEQYFGPGTRLTVT.